Listed below are T cell receptor beta chains from one sample, sequenced in a study of graft-versus-host responses after intestinal transplantation. The repertoire was sequenced with immunoSEQ multiplex PCR; TCRdb's copy has only in-frame clones and lacks some. Here the sample spans under 15,000 clones, less than 40% being singletons. The source was alloreactive CD8+ T cells from a mixed lymphocyte reaction culture, collected before intestinal transplant. These receptors came from a human patient who received an intestinal transplant. The CDR3 runs from the conserved cysteine through the conserved F or W. D genes are given only for firm matches. Size is stated for part of the rows, as once, few or many counts, or as a class when the clone is expanded.

D	size	J	V	DNA	CDR3
NA	NA	TRBJ2-2	TRBV7-3	TGTGCCAGCAGCTCAGGTCTGTCCGGGGAGCTGTTTTTT	CASSSGLSGELFF
NA	few	TRBJ2-5	TRBV5-5	TGTGCCAGCAGCTTTATTACTATTAAAGAGACCCAGTACTTC	CASSFITIKETQYF
TRBD1	NA	TRBJ2-1	TRBV5-1	TGCGCCAGCAGCGGGGGGACAGGGGAGGGAATTTACAATGAGCAGTTCTTC	CASSGGTGEGIYNEQFF
NA	few	TRBJ2-7	TRBV6-1	TGTGCCAGCAGCTACGGGACCATCTACGAGCAGTACTTC	CASSYGTIYEQYF
NA	NA	TRBJ1-2	TRBV6-5	TGTGCCAGCAGTTACCGGCACAGCCGTTCTTATGGCTACACCTTC	CASSYRHSRSYGYTF
NA	few	TRBJ2-7	TRBV9	TGTGCCAGCAGACATTCACCCTCCCGACCTCTTCCGGACGAGCAGTACTTC	CASRHSPSRPLPDEQYF
TRBD2	NA	TRBJ2-5	TRBV5-1	TGCGCCAGCAGCTTGGCAGCTAGCGGGGAACAAGAGACCCAGTACTTC	CASSLAASGEQETQYF
NA	few	TRBJ2-7	TRBV2	TGTGCCAGCAGTGGACTCGTACGGGGGCTGATCTACGAGCAGTACTTC	CASSGLVRGLIYEQYF
NA	NA	TRBJ2-7	TRBV29-1	TGCAGCGCCCGAGCACTACCCCACTCCTACGAGCAGTACTTC	CSARALPHSYEQYF
NA	few	TRBJ1-1	TRBV5-4	TGTGCCAGCAGGGAGGGCTACACTGAAGCTTTCTTT	CASREGYTEAFF
NA	NA	TRBJ2-7	TRBV2	TGTGCCAGCCAAGGGTACAGCTCCTACGAGCAGTACTTC	CASQGYSSYEQYF
TRBD2	NA	TRBJ2-7	TRBV6-6	TGTGCCAGCAGCTTTACGACTAGCGGAACATACGAGCAGTACTTC	CASSFTTSGTYEQYF
NA	few	TRBJ2-4	TRBV28	TGTGCCAGCAGGGACAGACGGAACATTCAGTACTTC	CASRDRRNIQYF
NA	few	TRBJ2-1	TRBV6-5	TGTGCCAGCAGTCCTGGATTTTACAATGAGCAGTTCTTC	CASSPGFYNEQFF
TRBD1	NA	TRBJ2-7	TRBV13	TGTGCCAGCAGCTTACGAGAGGGGGCGGACGAGCAGTACTTC	CASSLREGADEQYF
NA	NA	TRBJ1-2	TRBV6-1	TGTGCCAGCAGTTATGGGCAGGGAGACTATGGCTACACCTTC	CASSYGQGDYGYTF
NA	medium-sized	TRBJ2-1	TRBV7-9	TGTGCCAGCAGCCTACTACTGACTTACAATGAGCAGTTCTTC	CASSLLLTYNEQFF
NA	NA	TRBJ1-1	TRBV7-8	TGTGCCAGCAGCCTACGACCTGGGGACACTGAAGCTTTCTTT	CASSLRPGDTEAFF
NA	NA	TRBJ2-1	TRBV6-6	TGTGCCAGCAGCTACACCCAGGACGTCTCCTACAATGAGCAGTTCTTC	CASSYTQDVSYNEQFF
TRBD1	medium-sized	TRBJ2-2	TRBV10-3	TGTGCCATCAGTGAGCCAGAAGACAGGGAAGACGGCGGGGAGCTGTTTTTT	CAISEPEDREDGGELFF
NA	few	TRBJ1-2	TRBV6-5	TGTGCCAGACGGGCAGGGAACTATGGCTACACCTTC	CARRAGNYGYTF
NA	NA	TRBJ2-5	TRBV11-3	TGTGCCAGCAGCCCCGAGGCCAGCCAAGAGACCCAGTACTTC	CASSPEASQETQYF
NA	NA	TRBJ1-6	TRBV5-1	TGCGCCAGCAGCGCCGACGGAGATAATTCACCCCTCCACTTT	CASSADGDNSPLHF
TRBD1	few	TRBJ2-7	TRBV7-3	TGTGCCAGCAGCCCACTGACAGGGGGCTCAACCTACGAGCAGTACTTC	CASSPLTGGSTYEQYF
TRBD2	NA	TRBJ2-1	TRBV28	TGTGCCAGCAGGATTAGCGGGAGATGGTTCTTC	CASRISGRWFF
NA	NA	TRBJ2-2	TRBV10-3	TGTGCCTCCAAAGGATTCAGGAACACCGGGGAGCTGTTTTTT	CASKGFRNTGELFF
NA	few	TRBJ2-7	TRBV6-5	TGTGCCATCAGTGGCACAGTGTACGAGCAGTACTTC	CAISGTVYEQYF
NA	NA	TRBJ1-5	TRBV10-3	TGTGCCATCTCGGTAAGTGGGCCCACAGAGAGCAATCAGCCCCAGCATTTT	CAISVSGPTESNQPQHF
NA	medium-sized	TRBJ2-3	TRBV28	TGTGCCAGCAGTTTTTCCCCAGGCACAGATACGCAGTATTTT	CASSFSPGTDTQYF
TRBD2	few	TRBJ2-7	TRBV6-5	TGTGCCAGCAGCCTGGCACGGGGGGCCTACGAGCAGTACTTC	CASSLARGAYEQYF
TRBD1	NA	TRBJ1-4	TRBV19	TGTGCCAGTAGTCCTCGACAGGGCGTAACTAATGAAAAACTGTTTTTT	CASSPRQGVTNEKLFF
NA	NA	TRBJ2-5	TRBV4-1	TGCGCCAGCAGCCAGCGAGAGACCCAGTACTTC	CASSQRETQYF
TRBD1	NA	TRBJ1-5	TRBV11-2	TGTGCCAGCAGCTTAGATTCGACAGGGGGTAATCAGCCCCAGCATTTT	CASSLDSTGGNQPQHF
NA	few	TRBJ2-1	TRBV9	TGTGCCAGCAGCGTAGAGGGTACTAGGGGCGATGAGCAGTTCTTC	CASSVEGTRGDEQFF
NA	NA	TRBJ1-2	TRBV27	TGTGCCAGCAGTTTAAGGCCTAACTATGGCTACACCTTC	CASSLRPNYGYTF
NA	NA	TRBJ2-7	TRBV5-6	TGTGCCAGCAGCTCCACCGACCTCTCCTACGAGCAGTACTTC	CASSSTDLSYEQYF
TRBD2	few	TRBJ2-5	TRBV4-1	TGCGCCAGCAGCCAAGGCGTGGGACTAGCGGGACAAGAGACCCAGTACTTC	CASSQGVGLAGQETQYF
NA	few	TRBJ1-5	TRBV5-4	TGTGCCAGCAGCTCCTGGGGGGGTACCGGGCCCCAGCATTTT	CASSSWGGTGPQHF
TRBD2	NA	TRBJ2-2	TRBV15	TGTGCCACCAGCAGAGTGCGGGGGGCTTACGCCGGGGAGCTGTTTTTT	CATSRVRGAYAGELFF
NA	NA	TRBJ2-3	TRBV6-6	TGTGCCAGCAGTTACCCCTTAGCGATTCAGTATTTT	CASSYPLAIQYF
NA	few	TRBJ1-3	TRBV10-3	TGTGCCATCATGCCAAGCTCTGGAAACACCATATATTTT	CAIMPSSGNTIYF
TRBD2	NA	TRBJ2-1	TRBV13	TGTGCCAGCAGTCTCACTAGCGGGGTTTACAATGAGCAGTTCTTC	CASSLTSGVYNEQFF
NA	NA	TRBJ2-3	TRBV25-1	TGTGCCAGCAGTGATCAGGCGACAGATACGCAGTATTTT	CASSDQATDTQYF
NA	few	TRBJ2-2	TRBV7-6	TGTGCCAGCAGCTTACACGGGGCGAACACCGGGGAGCTGTTTTTT	CASSLHGANTGELFF
TRBD2	NA	TRBJ2-5	TRBV2	TGTGCCAGCAGTGGTGAGGGGAGGAGCGGGGGGCCGCTAACACACGAGACCCAGTACTTC	CASSGEGRSGGPLTHETQYF
NA	medium-sized	TRBJ2-3	TRBV6-5	TGTGCCAGCAGTTCAACCCACACAGATACGCAGTATTTT	CASSSTHTDTQYF